This T cell receptor (beta chain) came from a study of cytomegalovirus exposure and HLA in healthy donors. CDR1 and CDR2 (germline): SGHTS, YDEGEE. V shed 4 bases and J shed 11 bases, with 19 bases lying between them. This CDR3 has 13 residues. Study findings and constraints: What TCR beta sequences reportedly achieved was accurate prediction of HLA-A and HLA-B alleles in most subjects.

The PCR was carried out with 60 Vbeta primers and 13 Jbeta primers. Produced via immunoSEQ multiplex PCR; TCRdb's table is partial and in-frame only. This table has 94,000 or so clones, more than 65% appearing once. To note about this clone: Its target is unknown.

This TCR came from a man aged 60 to 69 in good health and CMV-seronegative. This rearrangement joins TRBV5-8 to TRBJ2-7; TRBD1 is a possible D gene (7 bases). Sequenced input: PBMCs. CDR3 sequence reads: CASSRGQLPGEYF. The CDR3 region has the DNA TGTGCCAGCAGCCGGGGACAGCTCCCGGGGGAGTACTTC. Full variable domain (remainder filled in from reference TRBV5-8 and TRBJ2-7): EAGVTQSPTHLIKTRGQQATLRCSPISGHTSVYWYQQALGLGLQFLLWYDEGEERNRGNFPPRFSGRQFPNYSSELNVNALELEDSALYLCASSRGQLPGEYFGPGTRLTVT.